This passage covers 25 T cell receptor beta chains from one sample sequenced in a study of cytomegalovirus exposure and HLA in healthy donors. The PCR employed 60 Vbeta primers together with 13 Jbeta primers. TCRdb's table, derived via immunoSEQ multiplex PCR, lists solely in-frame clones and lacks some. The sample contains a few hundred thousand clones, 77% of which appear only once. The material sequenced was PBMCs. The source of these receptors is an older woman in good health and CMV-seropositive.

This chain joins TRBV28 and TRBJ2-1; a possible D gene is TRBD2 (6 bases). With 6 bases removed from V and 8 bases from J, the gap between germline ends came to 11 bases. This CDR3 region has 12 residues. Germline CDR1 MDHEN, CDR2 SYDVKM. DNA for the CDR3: TGTGCCAGCAGACCGACTAGGTATGAGCAGTTCTTC. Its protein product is CASRPTRYEQFF.

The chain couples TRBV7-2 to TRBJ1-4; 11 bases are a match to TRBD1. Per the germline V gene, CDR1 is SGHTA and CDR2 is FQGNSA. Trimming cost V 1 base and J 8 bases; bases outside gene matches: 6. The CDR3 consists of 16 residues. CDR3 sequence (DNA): TGTGCCAGCAGCTTAGGCCCGGGACAGGGGGGAGAAAAACTGTTTTTT. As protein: CASSLGPGQGGEKLFF.

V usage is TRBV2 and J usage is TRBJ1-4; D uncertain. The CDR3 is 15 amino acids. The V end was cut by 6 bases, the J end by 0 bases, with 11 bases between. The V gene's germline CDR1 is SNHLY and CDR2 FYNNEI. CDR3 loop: CASRKVEPTNEKLFF. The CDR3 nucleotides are TGTGCCAGCAGGAAAGTCGAGCCAACTAATGAAAAACTGTTTTTT.

CDR3 residues: CASVQRGTSGSGGELFF. CDR3 sequence (DNA): TGTGCCAGTGTCCAACGTGGGACTAGCGGGAGTGGCGGGGAGCTGTTTTTT. The chain is built from TRBV19 and TRBJ2-2; TRBD2 matches at 14 bases. The germline CDR1 and CDR2 sequences are LNHDA and SQIVND (reference sequence). CDR3 length: 17 amino acids. The trim removed 8 bases at V and 7 bases at J, leaving 12 bases unmatched.

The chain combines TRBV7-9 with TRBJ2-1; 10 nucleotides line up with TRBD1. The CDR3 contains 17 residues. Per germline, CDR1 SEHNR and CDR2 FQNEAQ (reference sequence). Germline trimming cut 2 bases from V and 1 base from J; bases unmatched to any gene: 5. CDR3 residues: CASSLRDRGTSYNEQFF. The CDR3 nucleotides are TGTGCCAGCAGCTTAAGGGACAGGGGCACATCCTACAATGAGCAGTTCTTC.

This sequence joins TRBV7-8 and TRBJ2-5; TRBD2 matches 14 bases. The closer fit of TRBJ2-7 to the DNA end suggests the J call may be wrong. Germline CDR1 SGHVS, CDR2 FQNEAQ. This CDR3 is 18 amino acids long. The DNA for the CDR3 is TGTGCCAGCAGCCCGGGACTAGCGGGAGCCCAGATGTCCTACGAGCAGTACTTC. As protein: CASSPGLAGAQMSYEQYF.

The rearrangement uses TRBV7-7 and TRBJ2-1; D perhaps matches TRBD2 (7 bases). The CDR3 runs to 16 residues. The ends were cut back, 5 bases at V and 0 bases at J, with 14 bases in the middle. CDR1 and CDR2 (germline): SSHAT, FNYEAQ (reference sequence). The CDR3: CASSRGAPSSYNEQFF. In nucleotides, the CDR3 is TGTGCCAGCAGCCGGGGGGCGCCCTCCTCCTACAATGAGCAGTTCTTC.

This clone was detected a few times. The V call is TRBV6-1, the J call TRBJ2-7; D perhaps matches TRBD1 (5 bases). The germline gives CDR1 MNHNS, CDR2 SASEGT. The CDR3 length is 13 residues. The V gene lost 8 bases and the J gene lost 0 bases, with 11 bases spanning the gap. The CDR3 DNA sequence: TGTGCCAGCCAAAAGGACAACTCCTACGAGCAGTACTTC. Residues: CASQKDNSYEQYF.

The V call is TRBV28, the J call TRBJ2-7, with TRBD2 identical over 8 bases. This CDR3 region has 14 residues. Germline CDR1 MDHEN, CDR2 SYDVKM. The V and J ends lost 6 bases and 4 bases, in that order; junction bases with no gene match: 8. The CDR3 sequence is CASRIGTSGYEQYF. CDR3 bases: TGTGCCAGCAGGATCGGGACTAGTGGGTACGAGCAGTACTTC.

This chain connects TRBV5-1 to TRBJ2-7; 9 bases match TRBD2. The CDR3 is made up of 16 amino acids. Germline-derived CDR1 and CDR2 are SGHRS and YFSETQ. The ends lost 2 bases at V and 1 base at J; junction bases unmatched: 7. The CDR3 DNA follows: TGCGCCAGCAGCTTTGAGGCGGGGGGGGATTCCTACGAGCAGTACTTC. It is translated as CASSFEAGGDSYEQYF.

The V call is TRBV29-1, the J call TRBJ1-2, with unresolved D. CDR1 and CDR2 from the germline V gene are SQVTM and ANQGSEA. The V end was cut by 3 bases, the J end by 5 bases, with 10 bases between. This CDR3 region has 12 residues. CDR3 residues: CSVDEGPYGYTF. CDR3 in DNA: TGCAGCGTTGATGAGGGCCCTTATGGCTACACCTTC.

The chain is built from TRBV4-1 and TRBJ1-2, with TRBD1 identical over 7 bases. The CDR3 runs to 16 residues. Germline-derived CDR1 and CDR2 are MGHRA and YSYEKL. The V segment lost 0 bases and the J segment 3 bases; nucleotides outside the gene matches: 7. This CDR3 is CASSQDSAGQHYGYTF. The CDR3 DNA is TGCGCCAGCAGCCAAGATTCTGCGGGACAGCACTATGGCTACACCTTC.

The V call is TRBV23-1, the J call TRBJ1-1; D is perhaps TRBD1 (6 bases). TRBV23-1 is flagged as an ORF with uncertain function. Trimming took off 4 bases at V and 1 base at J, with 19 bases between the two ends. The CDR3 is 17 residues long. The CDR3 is CASSPHYPGHQNTEAFF. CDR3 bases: TGCGCCAGCAGTCCCCACTACCCGGGACACCAGAACACTGAAGCTTTCTTT.

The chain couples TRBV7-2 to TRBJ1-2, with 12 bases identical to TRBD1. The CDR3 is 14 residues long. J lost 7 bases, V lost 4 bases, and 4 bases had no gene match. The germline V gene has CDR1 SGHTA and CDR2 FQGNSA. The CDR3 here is CASSSGQGAFGYTF. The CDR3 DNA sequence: TGTGCCAGCAGCTCGGGACAGGGGGCTTTTGGCTACACCTTC.

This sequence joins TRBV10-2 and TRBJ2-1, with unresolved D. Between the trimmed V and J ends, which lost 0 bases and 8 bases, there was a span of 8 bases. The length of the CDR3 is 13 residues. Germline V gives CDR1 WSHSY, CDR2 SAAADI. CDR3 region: CASSESMLYEQFF. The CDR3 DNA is TGCGCCAGCAGTGAGTCGATGCTATATGAGCAGTTCTTC.

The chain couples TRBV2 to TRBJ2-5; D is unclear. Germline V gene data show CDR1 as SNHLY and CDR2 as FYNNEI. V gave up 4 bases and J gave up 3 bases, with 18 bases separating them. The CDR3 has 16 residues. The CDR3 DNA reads TGTGCCAGCAGTGTTTTTGGGCAGCCAAGAAAAGAGACCCAGTACTTC. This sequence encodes CASSVFGQPRKETQYF.

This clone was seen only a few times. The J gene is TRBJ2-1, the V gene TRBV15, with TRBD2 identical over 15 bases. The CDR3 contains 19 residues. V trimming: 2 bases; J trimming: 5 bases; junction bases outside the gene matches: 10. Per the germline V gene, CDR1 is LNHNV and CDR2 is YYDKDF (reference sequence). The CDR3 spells CATSRRTSGRATRHNEQFF. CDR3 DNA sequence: TGTGCCACCAGCAGAAGGACTAGCGGGAGGGCGACGCGTCACAATGAGCAGTTCTTC.

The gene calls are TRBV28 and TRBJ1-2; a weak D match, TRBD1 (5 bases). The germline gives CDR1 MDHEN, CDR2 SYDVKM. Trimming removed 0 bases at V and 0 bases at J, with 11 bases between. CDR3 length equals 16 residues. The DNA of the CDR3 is TGTGCCAGCAGTTTATGGTTGACAGCATCTAACTATGGCTACACCTTC. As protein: CASSLWLTASNYGYTF.

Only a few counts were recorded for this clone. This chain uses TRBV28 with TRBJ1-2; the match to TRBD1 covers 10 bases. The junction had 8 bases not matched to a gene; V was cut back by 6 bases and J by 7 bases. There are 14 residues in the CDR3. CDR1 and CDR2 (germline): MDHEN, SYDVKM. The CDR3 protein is CASSLGQGKGGYTF. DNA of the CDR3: TGTGCCAGCAGCCTGGGACAGGGGAAGGGTGGCTACACCTTC.

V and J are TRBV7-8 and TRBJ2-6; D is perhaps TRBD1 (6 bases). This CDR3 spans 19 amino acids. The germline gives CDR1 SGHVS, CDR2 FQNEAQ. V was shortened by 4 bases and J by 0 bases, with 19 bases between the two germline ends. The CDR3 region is CASSSTWDTRYSGANVLTF. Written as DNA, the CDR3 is TGTGCCAGCAGCTCGACCTGGGACACCCGCTACTCTGGGGCCAACGTCCTGACTTTC.

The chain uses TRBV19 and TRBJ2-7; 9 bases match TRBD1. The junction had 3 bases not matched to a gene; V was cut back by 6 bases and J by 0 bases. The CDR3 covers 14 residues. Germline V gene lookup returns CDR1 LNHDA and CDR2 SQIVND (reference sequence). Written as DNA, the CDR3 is TGTGCCAGTAGACGGGACAGGGTCTCCTACGAGCAGTACTTC. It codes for CASRRDRVSYEQYF.

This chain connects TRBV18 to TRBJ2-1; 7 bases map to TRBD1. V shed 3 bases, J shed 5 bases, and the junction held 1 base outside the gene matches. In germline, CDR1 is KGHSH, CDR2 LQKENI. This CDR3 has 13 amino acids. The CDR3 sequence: CASSPDRHNEQFF. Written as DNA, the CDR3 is TGTGCCAGCTCACCGGACAGGCACAATGAGCAGTTCTTC.

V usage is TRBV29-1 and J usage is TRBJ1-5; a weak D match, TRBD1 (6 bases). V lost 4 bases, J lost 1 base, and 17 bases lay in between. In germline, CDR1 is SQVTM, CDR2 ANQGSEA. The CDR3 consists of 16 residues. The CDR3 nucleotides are TGCAGCGTTGGAGTTGGCGCGGGGGCGAGCAATCAGCCCCAGCATTTT. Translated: CSVGVGAGASNQPQHF.

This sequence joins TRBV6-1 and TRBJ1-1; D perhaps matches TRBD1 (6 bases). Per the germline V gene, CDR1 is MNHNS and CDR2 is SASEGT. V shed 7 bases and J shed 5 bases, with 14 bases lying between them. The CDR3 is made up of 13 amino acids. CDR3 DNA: TGTGCCAGCAAACCGGGACAAATAACTGAAGCTTTCTTT. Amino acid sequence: CASKPGQITEAFF.

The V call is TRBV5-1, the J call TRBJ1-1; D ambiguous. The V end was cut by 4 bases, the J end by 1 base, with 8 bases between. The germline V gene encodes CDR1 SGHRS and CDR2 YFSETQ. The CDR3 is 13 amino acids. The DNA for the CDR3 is TGCGCCAGCAGCCGCGAGGAGAACACTGAAGCTTTCTTT. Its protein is CASSREENTEAFF.